This TCR beta chain was sequenced in a study of identical twins. Trimming left V 5 bases short and J 2 bases short, with 12 bases between. Germline-derived CDR1 and CDR2 are SGHTA and FQGNSA. The CDR3 runs 15 residues. Every donor was a healthy Caucasian. This clonotype has only a few counts. A single record per CDR3 protein comes from TCRdb applying MiXCR to the 5' RACE reads. The sample contains 650,000 to 800,000 distinct CDR3 sequences, 8.6% of which appear only once. The data also belong to a second study, concerning yellow fever vaccine responses in identical twins.

The sample was PBMCs. The chain combines TRBV7-2 with TRBJ2-2, with D uncertain. The source of this sequence is a woman aged 18-35 years in good health. The CDR3 coding sequence is TGTGCCAGCAGCATGCTGGGGTCAAACACCGGGGAGCTGTTTTTT. The encoded protein is CASSMLGSNTGELFF.